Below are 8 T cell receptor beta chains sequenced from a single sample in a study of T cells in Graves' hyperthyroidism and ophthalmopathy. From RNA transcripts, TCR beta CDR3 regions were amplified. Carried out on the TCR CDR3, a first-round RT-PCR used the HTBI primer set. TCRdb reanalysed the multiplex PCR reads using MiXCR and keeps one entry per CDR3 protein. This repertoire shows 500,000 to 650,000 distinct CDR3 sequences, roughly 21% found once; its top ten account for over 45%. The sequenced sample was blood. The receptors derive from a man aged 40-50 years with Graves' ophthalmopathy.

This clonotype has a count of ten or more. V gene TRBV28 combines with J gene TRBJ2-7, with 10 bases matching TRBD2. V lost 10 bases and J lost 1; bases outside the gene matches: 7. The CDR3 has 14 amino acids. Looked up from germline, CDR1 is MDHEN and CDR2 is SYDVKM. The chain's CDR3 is CATRQAGGSYEQYF. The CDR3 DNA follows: TGTGCCACCAGACAAGCGGGAGGGTCCTACGAGCAGTACTTC. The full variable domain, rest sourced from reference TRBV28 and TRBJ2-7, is DVKVTQSSRYLVKRTGEKVFLECVQDMDHENMFWYRQDPGLGLRLIYFSYDVKMKEKGDIPEGYSVSREKKERFSLILESASTNQTSMYLCATRQAGGSYEQYFGPGTRLTVT.

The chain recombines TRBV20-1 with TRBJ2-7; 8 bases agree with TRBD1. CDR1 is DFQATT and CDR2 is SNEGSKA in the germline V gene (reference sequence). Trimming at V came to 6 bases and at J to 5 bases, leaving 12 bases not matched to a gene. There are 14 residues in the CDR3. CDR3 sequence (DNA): TGCAGTGCCCTTAGGACAGGGTCGGGGGACGAGCAGTACTTC. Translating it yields CSALRTGSGDEQYF.

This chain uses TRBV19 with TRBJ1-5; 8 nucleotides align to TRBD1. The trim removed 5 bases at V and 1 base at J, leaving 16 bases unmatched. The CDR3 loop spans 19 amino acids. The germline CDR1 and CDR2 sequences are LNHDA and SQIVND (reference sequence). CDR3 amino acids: CASSPFGLTGEGSNQPQHF. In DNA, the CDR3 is TGTGCCAGTAGTCCGTTCGGGTTGACAGGGGAGGGGAGCAATCAGCCCCAGCATTTT.

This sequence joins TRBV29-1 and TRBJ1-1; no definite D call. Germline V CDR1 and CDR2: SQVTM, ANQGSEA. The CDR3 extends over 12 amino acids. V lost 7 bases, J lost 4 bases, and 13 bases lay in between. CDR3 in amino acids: CSAASGSTEAFF. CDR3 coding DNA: TGCAGCGCGGCTTCCGGTAGCACTGAAGCTTTCTTT.

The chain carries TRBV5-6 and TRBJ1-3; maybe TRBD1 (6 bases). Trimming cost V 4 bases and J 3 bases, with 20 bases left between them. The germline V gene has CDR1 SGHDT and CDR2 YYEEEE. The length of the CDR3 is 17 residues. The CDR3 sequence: CASSTVLRQVVGNTIYF. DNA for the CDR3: TGTGCCAGCAGCACGGTCCTGAGACAGGTGGTTGGAAACACCATATATTTT.

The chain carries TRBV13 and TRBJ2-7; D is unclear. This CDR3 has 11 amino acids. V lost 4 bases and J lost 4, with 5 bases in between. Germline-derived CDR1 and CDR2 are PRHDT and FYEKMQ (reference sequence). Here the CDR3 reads CASSSQYEQYF. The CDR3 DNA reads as TGTGCCAGCAGCTCACAGTACGAGCAGTACTTC.

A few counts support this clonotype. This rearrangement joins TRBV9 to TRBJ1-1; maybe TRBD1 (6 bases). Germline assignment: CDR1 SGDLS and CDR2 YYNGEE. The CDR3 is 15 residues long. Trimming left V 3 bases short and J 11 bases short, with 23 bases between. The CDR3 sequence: CASSETDGGPTKAFF. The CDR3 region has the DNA TGTGCCAGCAGCGAGACCGATGGGGGGCCCACCAAGGCTTTCTTT.

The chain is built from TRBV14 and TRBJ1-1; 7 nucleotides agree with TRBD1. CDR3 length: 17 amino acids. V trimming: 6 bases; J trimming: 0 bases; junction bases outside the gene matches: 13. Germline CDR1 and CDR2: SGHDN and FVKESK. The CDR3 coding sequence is TGTGCCAGCAGACCTCGACAGGGCCCAACCTTGAACACTGAAGCTTTCTTT. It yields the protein CASRPRQGPTLNTEAFF.